This T cell receptor (beta chain) came from a study of cytomegalovirus exposure and HLA in healthy donors. V was trimmed by 3 bases and J by 0 bases, leaving 10 bases between them. Germline V gives CDR1 SGDLS, CDR2 YYNGEE. The CDR3 consists of 16 residues. The primer mix had 60 Vbeta and 13 Jbeta primers. Profiled with immunoSEQ multiplex PCR; TCRdb holds only in-frame clones, not every one. Seen here are about 200,000 clones, about 70% observed once, and the top ten hold around 1.9%. The chain is built from TRBV9 and TRBJ2-6; D not resolved. What was sequenced was PBMCs. This receptor was taken from a woman aged 25 to 39 in good health and CMV-seronegative. As DNA, the CDR3 is TGTGCCAGCAGCGCCCCTAACCGCTCTGGGGCCAACGTCCTGACTTTC. Translation gives CASSAPNRSGANVLTF.